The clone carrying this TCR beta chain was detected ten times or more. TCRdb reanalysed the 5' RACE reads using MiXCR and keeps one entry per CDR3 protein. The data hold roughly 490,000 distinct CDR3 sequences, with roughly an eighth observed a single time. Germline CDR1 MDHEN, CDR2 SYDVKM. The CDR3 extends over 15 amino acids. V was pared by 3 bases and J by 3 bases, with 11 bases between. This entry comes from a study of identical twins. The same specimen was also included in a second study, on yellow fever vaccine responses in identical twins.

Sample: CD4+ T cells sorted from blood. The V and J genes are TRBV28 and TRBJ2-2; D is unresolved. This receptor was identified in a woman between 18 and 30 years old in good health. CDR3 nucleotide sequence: TGTGCCAGCAGTTTTACGGCCTCCCACACCGGGGAGCTGTTTTTT. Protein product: CASSFTASHTGELFF.